The 20 T cell receptor beta chains listed next were all sequenced from one sample in a study of spatial heterogeneity in lung cancer. Time point reported: blood at routine non-recurrence follow-up after resection. TCRdb recomputed calls from the 5' RACE reads with MiXCR, one row per CDR3 protein. The top ten hold 20% to 25% of the sample, which has tens of thousands of distinct CDR3 sequences, more than 4.5% seen once. The sequences come from PBMCs, collected at follow-up. Every receptor here comes from a female donor with early-stage non-small cell lung cancer.

This clonotype has ten or more counts. For the CDR3, the DNA is TGTGCCAGCTCACCGGGACTAGCGGGAGCAGAGACCCAGTACTTC. Its translation: CASSPGLAGAETQYF. This chain uses TRBV18 with TRBJ2-5; TRBD2 matches at 14 bases. With 3 bases clipped from V and 4 bases from J, the junction kept 1 base outside the gene matches. The CDR3 covers 15 residues. Germline V gene lookup returns CDR1 KGHSH and CDR2 LQKENI.

This clonotype was seen repeatedly, ten times or more. This chain joins TRBV5-1 and TRBJ1-1; weak D call: TRBD1 (6 bases). The CDR3 has 15 amino acids. V was clipped by 4 bases and J by 4 bases, with 17 bases between them. Germline CDR1 is SGHRS and CDR2 is YFSETQ. The CDR3 nucleotides are TGCGCCAGCAGCGCAAACGGGGGCGCGGGCACTGAAGCTTTCTTT. Translation: CASSANGGAGTEAFF.

This clonotype was picked up many times. The chain combines TRBV10-1 with TRBJ2-5, with D uncertain. The V end lost 6 bases, the J end lost 5 bases, and 10 bases lay between the germline ends. The CDR3 has 12 amino acids. Germline V gene sequence: CDR1 WNHNN, CDR2 SYGVQD (reference sequence). CDR3 DNA: TGCGCCAGCAGGAAGCCTCGGGAGACCCAGTACTTC. Translation gives CASRKPRETQYF.

This clonotype was observed a few times. The chain combines TRBV24-1 with TRBJ2-7, with D possibly matching TRBD1 (6 bases). The CDR3 totals 15 residues. Germline V gene data show CDR1 as KGHDR and CDR2 as SFDVKD. The germline V and J ends were trimmed by 4 bases and 7 bases, with 19 bases remaining between them. The CDR3 DNA is TGTGCCACCAGTGACCCCAGGGGACCGGTCCAAGAGCAGTACTTC. Translating it yields CATSDPRGPVQEQYF.

This clonotype was counted at least ten times. The rearrangement links TRBV3-1 to TRBJ2-1; D gene unclear. The CDR3 is 15 amino acids. The V and J ends lost 0 bases and 4 bases respectively, with 10 bases between them. The germline V gene encodes CDR1 LGHDT and CDR2 YNNKEL (reference sequence). As DNA, the CDR3 is TGTGCCAGCAGCCAAGAACATAGCCCTTACAATGAGCAGTTCTTC. This codes for CASSQEHSPYNEQFF.

The chain joins TRBV5-1 to TRBJ1-1, with 7 bases that match TRBD1. Germline V CDR1 and CDR2: SGHRS, YFSETQ. With 0 bases clipped from V and 0 bases from J, the junction kept 2 bases outside the gene matches. The CDR3 is made up of 15 amino acids. The DNA of the CDR3 is TGCGCCAGCAGCTTGGGAACAGGGGTGAACACTGAAGCTTTCTTT. It yields the protein CASSLGTGVNTEAFF.

The chain couples TRBV28 to TRBJ1-1; the D is unclear. V dropped 1 base and J dropped 10 bases, with 13 bases sitting between them. Per germline, CDR1 MDHEN and CDR2 SYDVKM. The CDR3 consists of 13 residues. CDR3 in DNA: TGTGCCAGCAGTTTATCAGTTCGGCGGGGAGCTTTCTTT. Amino acids: CASSLSVRRGAFF.

V and J are TRBV7-9 and TRBJ2-4, with D tentatively TRBD1 or TRBD2 (5 bases each). The V and J ends lost 5 bases and 9 bases respectively, with 17 bases between them. This CDR3 spans 14 amino acids. Germline CDR1 reads SEHNR; CDR2 reads FQNEAQ (reference sequence). CDR3 loop: CASSPGSGPGIQYF. For the CDR3, the DNA is TGTGCCAGCAGCCCAGGCTCGGGACCGGGCATTCAGTACTTC. Based on the CDR3 plus reference TRBV7-9 and TRBJ2-4, the full variable domain is DTGVSQNPRHKITKRGQNVTFRCDPISEHNRLYWYRQTLGQGPEFLTYFQNEAQLEKSRLLSDRFSAERPKGSFSTLEIQRTEQGDSAMYLCASSPGSGPGIQYFGAGTRLSVL.

This clonotype was seen many times. The V gene is TRBV3-1, the J gene TRBJ2-2; 9 bases agree with TRBD2. Unmatched junction bases numbered 5, after V lost 1 base and J lost 5 bases. This CDR3 comprises 16 residues. The germline gives CDR1 LGHDT, CDR2 YNNKEL (reference sequence). The CDR3, as DNA: TGTGCCAGCAGCCAAGTTAGCGGGAGCAGTACCGGGGAGCTGTTTTTT. This sequence encodes CASSQVSGSSTGELFF.

The chain combines TRBV4-3 with TRBJ1-3; maybe TRBD1 (5 bases). The CDR3 consists of 18 residues. Per germline, CDR1 LGHNA and CDR2 YSLEER. The V end lost 0 bases, the J end lost 0 bases, and 15 bases lay between the germline ends. CDR3 nucleotide sequence: TGCGCCAGCAGCCAAGATGAAGCAGGGCTAAGCTCTGGAAACACCATATATTTT. This encodes CASSQDEAGLSSGNTIYF.

The sample holds many counts of this clonotype. The rearrangement links TRBV12-3 or TRBV12-4 to TRBJ1-2, with D unclear. V shed 8 bases and J shed 2 bases, with 6 bases lying between them. This CDR3 comprises 11 residues. Written as DNA, the CDR3 is TGTGCCAGCGGAGGAAACTATGGCTACACCTTC. It encodes CASGGNYGYTF.

This clonotype has more than one count but fewer than ten. The chain recombines TRBV7-2 with TRBJ1-1; tentative D call: TRBD1 (6 bases). Germline-derived CDR1 and CDR2 are SGHTA and FQGNSA. Trimming cost V 6 bases and J 3 bases, with 14 bases left between them. The CDR3 extends over 14 amino acids. The CDR3: CASSRRGGDTEAFF. Written as DNA, the CDR3 is TGTGCCAGCAGTCGCAGGGGTGGCGACACTGAAGCTTTCTTT.

This clonotype came up many times. The rearrangement uses TRBV20-1 and TRBJ2-3; possibly TRBD2 for D (6 bases). V was pared by 6 bases and J by 3 bases, with 13 bases between. This CDR3 has 13 amino acids. CDR1 is DFQATT and CDR2 is SNEGSKA in the germline V gene (reference sequence). The CDR3 reads CSAEGRSTDTQYF. CDR3 in DNA: TGCAGTGCAGAGGGGAGGTCTACAGATACGCAGTATTTT.

This clonotype has a count of ten or more. J is TRBJ2-6 and V is TRBV7-2, with D unclear. Germline values: CDR1 SGHTA, CDR2 FQGNSA. V lost 3 bases, J lost 0 bases, and 6 bases lay in between. The CDR3 is 15 residues long. The CDR3 sequence: CASSFPSSGANVLTF. The CDR3 nucleotides are TGTGCCAGCAGCTTCCCTAGCTCTGGGGCCAACGTCCTGACTTTC.

This clonotype has a count of ten or more. This rearrangement joins TRBV11-2 to TRBJ2-7; possible D gene TRBD1, 6 bases. Per the germline V gene, CDR1 is SGHAT and CDR2 is FQNNGV. Deletions cut 6 bases from V and 7 bases from J, with 16 bases between. The CDR3 is 13 amino acids. This chain's CDR3 is CASSNSQGQEQYF. For the CDR3, the DNA is TGTGCCAGCAGTAACTCACAGGGTCAGGAGCAGTACTTC.

Many counts were recorded for this clonotype. The chain is built from TRBV4-3 and TRBJ2-2, with D unresolved. Germline CDR1 reads LGHNA; CDR2 reads YSLEER. The CDR3 loop spans 14 amino acids. V lost 0 bases and J lost 5, with 7 bases in between. DNA for the CDR3: TGCGCCAGCAGCCAAGAATGGGTAACCGGGGAGCTGTTTTTT. This translates into CASSQEWVTGELFF.

This clonotype was recorded many times. CDR3 amino acids: CSAPTGTSGTYEQYF. CDR3 bases: TGCAGTGCGCCGACCGGGACTAGCGGGACCTACGAGCAGTACTTC. The chain has TRBV20-1 and TRBJ2-7; 13 bases line up with TRBD2. Trimming removed 6 bases from V and 2 bases from J; junction bases left unmatched: 7. There are 15 residues in the CDR3. The germline gives CDR1 DFQATT, CDR2 SNEGSKA (reference sequence).

The chain's CDR3 is CASRLGGGNQPQHF. The CDR3 nucleotides read TGTGCCAGCAGACTTGGGGGGGGTAATCAGCCCCAGCATTTT. The chain is built from TRBV2 and TRBJ1-5, with D possibly being TRBD1 (5 bases). CDR3 size: 14 residues. V was clipped by 6 bases and J by 4 bases, with 13 bases between them. In germline, CDR1 is SNHLY, CDR2 FYNNEI.

Relative to its sample, this clonotype is medium-sized. The chain is built from TRBV28 and TRBJ1-4; D remains unclear. The germline V gene encodes CDR1 MDHEN and CDR2 SYDVKM. V shed 3 bases and J shed 0 bases, with 11 bases lying between them. The CDR3 spans 16 residues. In DNA, the CDR3 is TGTGCCAGCAGTTTTGAGGGCGGCTCAACTAATGAAAAACTGTTTTTT. Translated, it gives CASSFEGGSTNEKLFF. Together with reference TRBV28 and TRBJ1-4, the CDR3 gives the full variable domain: DVKVTQSSRYLVKRTGEKVFLECVQDMDHENMFWYRQDPGLGLRLIYFSYDVKMKEKGDIPEGYSVSREKKERFSLILESASTNQTSMYLCASSFEGGSTNEKLFFGSGTQLSVL.

This clonotype was picked up many times. The CDR3 spells CASSTRIRGRQETQYF. The CDR3 region has the DNA TGTGCCAGCAGCACCAGAATCCGGGGGAGGCAAGAGACCCAGTACTTC. This rearrangement joins TRBV21-1 to TRBJ2-5; TRBD2, the table's D call, was not compared with the DNA. TRBV21-1 represents a pseudogene. The CDR3 consists of 16 residues.